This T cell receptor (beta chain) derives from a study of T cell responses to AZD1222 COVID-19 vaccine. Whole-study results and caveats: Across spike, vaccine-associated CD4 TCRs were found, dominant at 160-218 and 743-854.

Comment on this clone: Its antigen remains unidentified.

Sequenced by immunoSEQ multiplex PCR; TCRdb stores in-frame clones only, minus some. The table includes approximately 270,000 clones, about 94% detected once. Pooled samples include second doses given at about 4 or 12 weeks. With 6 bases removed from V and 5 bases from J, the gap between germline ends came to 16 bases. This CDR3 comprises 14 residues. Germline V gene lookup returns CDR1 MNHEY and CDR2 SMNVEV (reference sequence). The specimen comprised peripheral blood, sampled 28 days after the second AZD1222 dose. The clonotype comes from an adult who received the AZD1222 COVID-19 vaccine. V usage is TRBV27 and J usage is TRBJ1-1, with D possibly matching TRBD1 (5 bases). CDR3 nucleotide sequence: TGTGCCAGCAGCCTAAGTGGACAATGGACTGAAGCTTTCTTT. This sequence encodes CASSLSGQWTEAFF.